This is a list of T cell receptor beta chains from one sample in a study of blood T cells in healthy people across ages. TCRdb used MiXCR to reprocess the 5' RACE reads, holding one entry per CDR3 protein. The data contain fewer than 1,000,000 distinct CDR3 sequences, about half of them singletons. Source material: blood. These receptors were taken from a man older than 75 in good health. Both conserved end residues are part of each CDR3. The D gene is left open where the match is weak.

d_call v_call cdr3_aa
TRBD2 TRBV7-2 CASSLSSGDSSYEQYF
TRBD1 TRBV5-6 CASSPGTAEYNEQFF
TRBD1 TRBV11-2 CASSLTSGTASGANVLTF
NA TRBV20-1 CSATETVENIQYF
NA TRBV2 CASRQLEQYF
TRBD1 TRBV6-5 CASSYTGTGGEKLFF
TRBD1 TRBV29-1 CSVRTGGFGGEQYF
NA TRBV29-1 CSVEVGGGHGYTF
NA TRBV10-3 CAISGGPTVNEQYF
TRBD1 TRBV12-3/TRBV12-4 CASSPTGGMTDTQYF
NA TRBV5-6 CASTVGIADNTDTQYF